These 21 T cell receptor beta chains were sequenced from one sample in a study of CD8 T cell repertoires and HIV-1 epitope variants. Their antigen targets remain unknown. Clones were sequenced by immunoSEQ multiplex PCR, and TCRdb holds only the in-frame ones, with some missing. The table has 6,000 or so clones, roughly 70% seen once. The specimen was cultured CD8+ T cells derived from PBMCs. Source of these receptors: a male donor with HIV.

This rearrangement joins TRBV5-4 to TRBJ1-1; D not resolved. V lost 4 bases, J lost 0 bases, and 10 bases lay in between. CDR3 size: 14 residues. Per germline, CDR1 SGHNT and CDR2 YYREEE (reference sequence). For the CDR3, the DNA is TGTGCCAGCAGCCCCACAGCTATGAACACTGAAGCTTTCTTT. It codes for CASSPTAMNTEAFF.

The chain uses TRBV5-4 and TRBJ2-7; 14 nucleotides match TRBD2. Germline V gives CDR1 SGHNT, CDR2 YYREEE (reference sequence). CDR3 length: 15 residues. V dropped 4 bases and J dropped 4; count of bases not matched to a gene: 4. CDR3 sequence: CASSQGLAGEYEQYF. The CDR3 nucleotides are TGTGCCAGCAGCCAGGGACTAGCGGGAGAATACGAGCAGTACTTC.

The chain is built from TRBV6-1 and TRBJ2-1; D tentatively fits TRBD1 or TRBD2 (5 bases each). From germline, CDR1 is MNHNS and CDR2 SASEGT. The V end was cut by 2 bases, the J end by 0 bases, with 11 bases between. This CDR3 spans 16 amino acids. CDR3 protein: CASSEFGAGSYNEQFF. As DNA, the CDR3 is TGTGCCAGCAGTGAATTTGGGGCGGGCTCCTACAATGAGCAGTTCTTC.

The V call is TRBV12-2, the J call TRBJ2-6. TRBV12-2 is tagged as a pseudogene. The CDR3 covers 20 residues. The CDR3 loop is CASRLVGKIQLSSGANVLTF. DNA of the CDR3: TGTGCAAGTCGCTTAGTGGGGAAAATTCAACTAAGCTCTGGGGCCAACGTCCTGACTTTC.

This clone has a handful of counts. V usage is TRBV7-8 and J usage is TRBJ2-1, with 8 nucleotides matching TRBD2. Unmatched junction bases numbered 6, after V lost 6 bases and J lost 2 bases. The CDR3 totals 15 residues. Germline values: CDR1 SGHVS, CDR2 FQNEAQ. The CDR3 nucleotides are TGTGCCAGCAGGCCCACTAGCGGAGCCTACAATGAGCAGTTCTTC. Translating gives CASRPTSGAYNEQFF.

This chain links TRBV28 with TRBJ1-2; 8 positions match TRBD1. The CDR3 length is 15 residues. CDR1 MDHEN and CDR2 SYDVKM come from the germline V gene. Unmatched junction bases numbered 16, after V lost 8 bases and J lost 8 bases. CDR3 in DNA: TGTGCCAGCGCATTTGCAAGTCAGGGGGCTTGGGGCTACACCTTC. Its protein product is CASAFASQGAWGYTF.

V is TRBV7-9 and J is TRBJ1-4; a weak D match, TRBD1 (5 bases). The length of the CDR3 is 15 residues. CDR1 SEHNR and CDR2 FQNEAQ come from the germline V gene (reference sequence). V was trimmed by 3 bases and J by 0 bases, leaving 8 bases between them. The CDR3 region has the DNA TGTGCCAGCAGCTTGACAGTAGCAACTAATGAAAAACTGTTTTTT. Translating gives CASSLTVATNEKLFF.

This clone was observed a few times. The rearrangement links TRBV9 to TRBJ1-6, with a tentative D call TRBD1 (6 bases). Germline values: CDR1 SGDLS, CDR2 YYNGEE. The V end was cut by 4 bases, the J end by 7 bases, with 18 bases between. The CDR3 length is 16 residues. CDR3 bases: TGTGCCAGCAGCCCGCTGGGGGGGCAAGGGAATTCACCCCTCCACTTT. Translated: CASSPLGGQGNSPLHF. Full variable domain (rest looked up from reference TRBV9 and TRBJ1-6): DSGVTQTPKHLITATGQRVTLRCSPRSGDLSVYWYQQSLDQGLQFLIQYYNGEERAKGNILERFSAQQFPDLHSELNLSSLELGDSALYFCASSPLGGQGNSPLHFGNGTRLTVT.

This clone has a single count. The rearrangement links TRBV5-6 to TRBJ2-5; the match to TRBD2 covers 8 bases. The J call may be in error: the DNA end matches TRBJ2-7 better. CDR3 length: 14 residues. Germline loops: CDR1 SGHDT, CDR2 YYEEEE. CDR3 sequence (DNA): TGTGCCAGCAATCAGCGGACTAGCAGTTACGAGCAGTACTTC. It translates to CASNQRTSSYEQYF.

This clone occurred once. This sequence joins TRBV5-6 and TRBJ2-7, with a possible D match to TRBD2 (6 bases). The CDR3 runs to 12 residues. Germline values: CDR1 SGHDT, CDR2 YYEEEE. V shed 2 bases and J shed 6 bases, with 9 bases lying between them. CDR3: CASSLRAGEQYF. The DNA for the CDR3 is TGTGCCAGCAGCTTACGAGCGGGCGAGCAGTACTTC.

The chain joins TRBV4-3 to TRBJ1-1; D unresolved. Trimming shortened V by 0 bases and J by 1 base, and 6 bases separated the two germline ends. This CDR3 comprises 14 residues. Germline values: CDR1 LGHNA, CDR2 YSLEER. The CDR3 loop reads CASSQDPKNTEAFF. The DNA of the CDR3 is TGCGCCAGCAGCCAAGATCCGAAGAACACTGAAGCTTTCTTT.

The chain links TRBV21-1 to TRBJ2-1; TRBD1, as called in the table, went unchecked against the DNA. TRBV21-1 has pseudogene status. This CDR3 region has 17 residues. This CDR3 is CASSKPPIQFSYNEQFF. DNA of the CDR3: TGTGCCAGCAGCAAACCCCCCATACAGTTCTCCTACAATGAGCAGTTCTTC.

This clone ranks as medium-sized (0.01 to 0.1%). CDR3 in amino acids: CATSITTGVVDNEQFF. CDR3 in DNA: TGTGCCACCAGCATTACGACAGGGGTTGTGGACAATGAGCAGTTCTTC. J is TRBJ2-1 and V is TRBV15; 8 nucleotides match TRBD1. Germline V gene lookup returns CDR1 LNHNV and CDR2 YYDKDF (reference sequence). After removal of 4 bases from V and 5 bases from J, the junction contained 10 bases not matched to a gene. The CDR3 is 16 amino acids.

This chain joins TRBV19 and TRBJ2-7; 8 nucleotides agree with TRBD1. Germline trimming cut 5 bases from V and 2 bases from J; bases unmatched to any gene: 5. Germline V gene sequence: CDR1 LNHDA, CDR2 SQIVND (reference sequence). This CDR3 contains 14 residues. The CDR3 region is CASSFTGGPYEQYF. For the CDR3, the DNA is TGTGCCAGTAGTTTTACAGGGGGTCCCTACGAGCAGTACTTC.

This clone was seen only a few times. This sequence joins TRBV9 and TRBJ2-1; 9 bases are shared with TRBD1. Germline lookup yields CDR1 SGDLS and CDR2 YYNGEE. V trimming: 0 bases; J trimming: 4 bases; junction bases outside the gene matches: 11. CDR3 length: 18 residues. CDR3: CASSVVGGGQGSYNEQFF. CDR3 bases: TGTGCCAGCAGCGTAGTAGGTGGGGGACAGGGATCTTACAATGAGCAGTTCTTC.

The J gene is TRBJ2-1, the V gene TRBV5-1; no clear D gene. V was trimmed by 2 bases and J by 5 bases, leaving 5 bases between them. Germline CDR1 reads SGHRS; CDR2 reads YFSETQ. CDR3 size: 12 residues. The CDR3: CASSLMDNEQFF. CDR3 in DNA: TGCGCCAGCAGCTTAATGGACAATGAGCAGTTCTTC.

This chain joins TRBV15 and TRBJ2-5, with D perhaps matching TRBD1 (7 bases). The V and J ends lost 3 bases and 3 bases respectively, with 14 bases between them. The CDR3 is 15 residues long. Germline V lookup: CDR1 LNHNV, CDR2 YYDKDF (reference sequence). In DNA, the CDR3 is TGTGCCACCAGCAGTGCGCGGGACAGAGAAGAGACCCAGTACTTC. It yields the protein CATSSARDREETQYF.

In this sample, this clone turned up a few times. This chain links TRBV5-8 with TRBJ2-1, with TRBD1 identical over 7 bases. CDR1 SGHTS and CDR2 YDEGEE come from the germline V gene. CDR3 length: 17 residues. Trimming at V came to 0 bases and at J to 7 bases, leaving 13 bases not matched to a gene. CDR3 loop: CASSLVQGDIVRNEQFF. CDR3 in DNA: TGTGCCAGCAGCTTGGTGCAGGGGGATATCGTTAGGAATGAGCAGTTCTTC.

V is TRBV19 and J is TRBJ2-2; D is unresolved. The germline gives CDR1 LNHDA, CDR2 SQIVND (reference sequence). CDR3 size: 12 residues. V gave up 3 bases and J gave up 6 bases, with 5 bases separating them. CDR3 DNA sequence: TGTGCCAGTAGTATGTCTGCCGGGGAGCTGTTTTTT. It encodes CASSMSAGELFF.

The chain combines TRBV27 with TRBJ1-6; perhaps TRBD1 as D (6 bases). The CDR3 has 18 amino acids. CDR1 is MNHEY and CDR2 is SMNVEV in the germline V gene (reference sequence). The germline V and J ends were trimmed by 5 bases and 0 bases, with 17 bases remaining between them. This CDR3 is CASSPPPDRISYNSPLHF. CDR3 DNA: TGTGCCAGCAGTCCTCCGCCTGACAGGATCTCCTATAATTCACCCCTCCACTTT.

The chain joins TRBV15 to TRBJ1-1; D is undetermined. With 0 bases removed from V and 4 bases from J, the gap between germline ends came to 9 bases. CDR3 length: 14 amino acids. From germline, CDR1 is LNHNV and CDR2 YYDKDF (reference sequence). This CDR3 is CATSRDNAGTEAFF. CDR3 bases: TGTGCCACCAGCAGAGATAACGCCGGCACTGAAGCTTTCTTT.